These T cell receptor beta chains were read from a single sample in a study of control samples from healthy donors and cancer patients. This table comes from immunoSEQ multiplex PCR, and its TCRdb copy is limited to in-frame clones, with some not included. The profile shows tens of thousands of clones, approximately 84% of them singletons. The sequenced sample consisted of PBMCs. These receptors all stem from a man aged 70-80 years with lung cancer. Both conserved end residues are part of each CDR3. A D gene is named only where the DNA matches it firmly. Rows may omit the clone size; those that give it use once, few, many or a size class.

TGTGCCAGCAGCGGACAGGAGAGCTCCTACGAGCAGTACTTC,CASSGQESSYEQYF,TRBV2,.,TRBJ2-7,TRBD1
TGTGCCAGCAGTTTCGTCCTCGGGCAGAACACCGGGGAGCTGTTTTTT,CASSFVLGQNTGELFF,TRBV6-5,.,TRBJ2-2,.
TGTGCCAGCTCACCACCGGGTATAATAGCCAAAAACATTCAGTACTTC,CASSPPGIIAKNIQYF,TRBV18,.,TRBJ2-4,.
TGTGCCACCGGCCGGGGTAGCAATCAGCCCCAGCATTTT,CATGRGSNQPQHF,TRBV24-1,.,TRBJ1-5,.
TGTGCCAGCAGCCAAACCAACCAACCGACAGGGGCCCTCGAGCAGTACTTC,CASSQTNQPTGALEQYF,TRBV4-2,.,TRBJ2-7,TRBD1
TGTGCCAGCAGTGAAATGGTGGGATCCTACAATGAGCAGTTCTTC,CASSEMVGSYNEQFF,TRBV6-1,once,TRBJ2-1,.
TGTGCCAGCAGCAGAGGGGGTAACACTGAAGCTTTCTTT,CASSRGGNTEAFF,TRBV6-2/TRBV6-3,once,TRBJ1-1,.
TGTGCCAGTAGTTCCAGGGATGCACCCCTCCACTTT,CASSSRDAPLHF,TRBV19,.,TRBJ1-6,.
TGTGCCAGCAGCTCGAGCTCCTACGAGCAGTACTTC,CASSSSSYEQYF,TRBV11-2,.,TRBJ2-7,.
TGTGCCAGCAGTTTAACCGCGACAAAACCCTACGAGCAGTACTTC,CASSLTATKPYEQYF,TRBV28,few,TRBJ2-7,.
TGTGCCAGCTCACGGACTAGCGGGGCAGATACGCAGTATTTT,CASSRTSGADTQYF,TRBV18,.,TRBJ2-3,TRBD2
TGTGCCAGCAGTGAGTCGCGGGGCGGCGGCACAGATACGCAGTATTTT,CASSESRGGGTDTQYF,TRBV2,.,TRBJ2-3,.
TGTGCCAGCACCCAGGACAGGTCTGGCTACACCTTC,CASTQDRSGYTF,TRBV11-2,.,TRBJ1-2,TRBD1
TGCGCCAGCAGCCAACAGGGGACTGGGGCCAACGTCCTGACTTTC,CASSQQGTGANVLTF,TRBV4-1,.,TRBJ2-6,.
TGTGCCAGCAGCTCCGAAACGACCGGGGAGCTGTTTTTT,CASSSETTGELFF,TRBV5-4,once,TRBJ2-2,.
TGTGCCAGCAGTTTATCGGGGGGTTGGAATTCACCCCTCCACTTT,CASSLSGGWNSPLHF,TRBV27,.,TRBJ1-6,.
TGTGCCAGCTCACTCACAGGTTCCTATAATTCACCCCTCCACTTT,CASSLTGSYNSPLHF,TRBV18,.,TRBJ1-6,.
TGTGCCAGCAGCTTAGATGACAGGCGGCTGTCCTACGAGCAGTACTTC,CASSLDDRRLSYEQYF,TRBV11-2,few,TRBJ2-7,.
TGTGCCAGCAGACGGACAGGGAGCACAGATACGCAGTATTTT,CASRRTGSTDTQYF,TRBV14,once,TRBJ2-3,TRBD1
TGTGCCAGCAGCCAAGCTACGGGTCCGGTTGGCTACACCTTC,CASSQATGPVGYTF,TRBV3-1/TRBV3-2,.,TRBJ1-2,.
TGTGCCAGTAGCGGGACAGGGGAAAGTACTAACTATGGCTACACCTTC,CASSGTGESTNYGYTF,TRBV19,.,TRBJ1-2,TRBD1
TGTGCCAGCAGCTCGACAGCAGATACGCAGTATTTT,CASSSTADTQYF,TRBV5-4,once,TRBJ2-3,.
TGTGCCACCAGTGACCTGCGGCATTACGATGAGCAGTTCTTC,CATSDLRHYDEQFF,TRBV24-1,.,TRBJ2-1,.
TGTGCCAGCAGTGGGACGCCCCTGGACCAAGATACGCAGTATTTT,CASSGTPLDQDTQYF,TRBV28,.,TRBJ2-3,.
TGTGCCAGCAGCGTAGCTAGCGGGGGCCCCGGGGCCAACGTCCTGACTTTC,CASSVASGGPGANVLTF,TRBV9,.,TRBJ2-6,TRBD2
TGTGCCAGCAGTACAACAGGGCGGACGGAGGATGGCTACACCTTC,CASSTTGRTEDGYTF,TRBV6-2/TRBV6-3,once,TRBJ1-2,.
TGTGCCAGCTCACCACCGGCGGGGGGGCCTTACGAGCAGTACTTC,CASSPPAGGPYEQYF,TRBV18,once,TRBJ2-7,TRBD2
TGTGCCAGCAGCTTCCCTCTGGACACTGAAGCTTTCTTT,CASSFPLDTEAFF,TRBV7-9,.,TRBJ1-1,.
TGTGCCAGCAGTGAATTCACCGGAAGCTCCTACAATGAGCAGTTCTTC,CASSEFTGSSYNEQFF,TRBV25-1,.,TRBJ2-1,.
TGTGCTAGTGGTTTGGGGGGGTCAAATCAGCCCCAGCATTTT,CASGLGGSNQPQHF,TRBV12-5,once,TRBJ1-5,.
TGCAGTGCTAAAGCTGAAAACACCATATATTTT,CSAKAENTIYF,TRBV20-1,.,TRBJ1-3,.